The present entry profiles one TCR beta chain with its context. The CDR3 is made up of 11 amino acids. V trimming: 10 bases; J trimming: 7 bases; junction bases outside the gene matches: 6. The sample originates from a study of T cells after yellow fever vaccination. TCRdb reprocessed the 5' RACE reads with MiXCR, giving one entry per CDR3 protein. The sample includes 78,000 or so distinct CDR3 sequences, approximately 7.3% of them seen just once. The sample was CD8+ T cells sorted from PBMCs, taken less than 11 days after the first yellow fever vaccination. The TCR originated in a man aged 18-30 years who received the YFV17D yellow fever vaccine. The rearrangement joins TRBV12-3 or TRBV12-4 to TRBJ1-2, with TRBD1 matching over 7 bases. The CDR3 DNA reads TGTGCCACCAACAGGGGCAGTGGCTACACCTTC. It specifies CATNRGSGYTF.